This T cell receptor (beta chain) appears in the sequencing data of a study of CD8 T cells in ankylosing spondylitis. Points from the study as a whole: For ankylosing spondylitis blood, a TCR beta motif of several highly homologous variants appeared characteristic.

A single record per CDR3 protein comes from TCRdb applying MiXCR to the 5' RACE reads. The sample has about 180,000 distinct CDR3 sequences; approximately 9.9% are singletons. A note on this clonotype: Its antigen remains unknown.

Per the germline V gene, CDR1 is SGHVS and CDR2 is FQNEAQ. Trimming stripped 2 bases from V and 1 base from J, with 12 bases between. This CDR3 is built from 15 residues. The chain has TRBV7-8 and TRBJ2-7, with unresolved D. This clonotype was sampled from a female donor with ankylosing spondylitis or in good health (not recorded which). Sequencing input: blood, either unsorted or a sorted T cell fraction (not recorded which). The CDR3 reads CASSLPTLISYEQYF. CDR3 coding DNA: TGTGCCAGCAGCTTACCTACTCTTATATCCTACGAGCAGTACTTC.